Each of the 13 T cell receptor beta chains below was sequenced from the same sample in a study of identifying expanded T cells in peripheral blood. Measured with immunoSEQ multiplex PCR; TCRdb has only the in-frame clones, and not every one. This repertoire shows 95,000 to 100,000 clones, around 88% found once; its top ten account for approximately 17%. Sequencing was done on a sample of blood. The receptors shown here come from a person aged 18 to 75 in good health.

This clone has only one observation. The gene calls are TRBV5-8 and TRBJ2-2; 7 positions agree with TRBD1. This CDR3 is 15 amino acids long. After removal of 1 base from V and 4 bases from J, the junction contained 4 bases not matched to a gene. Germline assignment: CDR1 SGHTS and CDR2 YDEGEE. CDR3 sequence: CASSLTGASTGELFF. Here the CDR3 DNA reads TGTGCCAGCAGCTTGACAGGGGCCTCCACCGGGGAGCTGTTTTTT.

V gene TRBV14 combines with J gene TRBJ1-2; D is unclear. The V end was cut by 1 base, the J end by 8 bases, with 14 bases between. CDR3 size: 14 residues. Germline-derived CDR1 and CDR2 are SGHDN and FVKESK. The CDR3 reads CASSQVHSAGGYTF. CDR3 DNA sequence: TGTGCCAGCAGCCAAGTCCACTCAGCGGGGGGCTACACCTTC.

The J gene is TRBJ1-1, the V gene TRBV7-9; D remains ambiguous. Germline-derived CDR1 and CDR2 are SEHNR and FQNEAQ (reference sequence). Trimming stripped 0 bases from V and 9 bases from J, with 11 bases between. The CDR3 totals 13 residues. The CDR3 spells CASSLAEGEKAFF. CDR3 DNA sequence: TGTGCCAGCAGCTTAGCCGAGGGAGAAAAAGCTTTCTTT.

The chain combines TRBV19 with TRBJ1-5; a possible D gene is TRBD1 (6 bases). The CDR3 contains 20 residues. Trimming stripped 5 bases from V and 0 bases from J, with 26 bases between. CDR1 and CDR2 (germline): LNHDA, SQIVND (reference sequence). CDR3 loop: CASSPPTGPWSVYSNQPQHF. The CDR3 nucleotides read TGTGCCAGTAGTCCTCCCACAGGGCCCTGGTCGGTGTATAGCAATCAGCCCCAGCATTTT. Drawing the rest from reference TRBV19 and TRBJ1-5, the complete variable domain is DGGITQSPKYLFRKEGQNVTLSCEQNLNHDAMYWYRQDPGQGLRLIYYSQIVNDFQKGDIAEGYSVSREKKESFPLTVTSAQKNPTAFYLCASSPPTGPWSVYSNQPQHFGDGTRLSIL.

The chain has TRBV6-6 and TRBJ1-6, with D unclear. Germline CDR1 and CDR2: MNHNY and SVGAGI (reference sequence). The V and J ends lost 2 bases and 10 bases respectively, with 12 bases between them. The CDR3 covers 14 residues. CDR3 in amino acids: CASSYRVTSSPLHF. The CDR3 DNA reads TGTGCCAGCAGTTACCGCGTCACGAGCTCACCCCTCCACTTT.

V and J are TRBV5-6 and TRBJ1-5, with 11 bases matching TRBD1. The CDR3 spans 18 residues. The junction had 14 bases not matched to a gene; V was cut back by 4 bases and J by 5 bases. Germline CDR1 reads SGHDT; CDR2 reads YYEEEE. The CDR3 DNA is TGTGCCAGCAGCCGGGACAGGGGGGGGGCGGAATTGGATCAGCCCCAGCATTTT. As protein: CASSRDRGGAELDQPQHF.

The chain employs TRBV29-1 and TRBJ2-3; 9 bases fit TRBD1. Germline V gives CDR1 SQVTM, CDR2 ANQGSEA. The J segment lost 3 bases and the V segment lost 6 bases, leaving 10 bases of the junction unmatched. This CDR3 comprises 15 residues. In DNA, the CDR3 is TGCAGCGTCATGAATACAGGGGGCACTACAGATACGCAGTATTTT. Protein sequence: CSVMNTGGTTDTQYF.

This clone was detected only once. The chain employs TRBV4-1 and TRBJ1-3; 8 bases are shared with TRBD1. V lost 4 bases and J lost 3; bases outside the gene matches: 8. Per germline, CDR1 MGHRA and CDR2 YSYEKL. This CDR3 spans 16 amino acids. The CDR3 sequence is CASSRLGQAFGNTIYF. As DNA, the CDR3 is TGCGCCAGCAGCCGGTTGGGACAGGCATTTGGAAACACCATATATTTT.

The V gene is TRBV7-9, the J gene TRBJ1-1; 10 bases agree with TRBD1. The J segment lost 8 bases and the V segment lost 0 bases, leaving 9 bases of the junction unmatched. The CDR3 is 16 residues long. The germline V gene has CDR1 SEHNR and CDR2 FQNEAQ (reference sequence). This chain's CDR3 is CASSLARRTGGEEAFF. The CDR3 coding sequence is TGTGCCAGCAGCTTAGCGCGAAGGACAGGGGGGGAGGAAGCTTTCTTT.

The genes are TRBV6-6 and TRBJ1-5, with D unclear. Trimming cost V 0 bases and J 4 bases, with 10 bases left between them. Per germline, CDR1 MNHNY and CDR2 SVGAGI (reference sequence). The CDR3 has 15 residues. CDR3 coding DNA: TGTGCCAGCAGTTACTCCGGCCGGACGAATCAGCCCCAGCATTTT. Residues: CASSYSGRTNQPQHF.

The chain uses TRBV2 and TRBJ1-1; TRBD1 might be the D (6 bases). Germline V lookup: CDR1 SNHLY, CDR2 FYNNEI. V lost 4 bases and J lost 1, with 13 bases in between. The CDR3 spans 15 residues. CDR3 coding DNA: TGTGCCAGCAGTGCCCGGGGGGGGGCGAACACTGAAGCTTTCTTT. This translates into CASSARGGANTEAFF. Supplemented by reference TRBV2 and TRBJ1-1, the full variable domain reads EPEVTQTPSHQVTQMGQEVILRCVPISNHLYFYWYRQILGQKVEFLVSFYNNEISEKSEIFDDQFSVERPDGSNFTLKIRSTKLEDSAMYFCASSARGGANTEAFFGQGTRLTVV.

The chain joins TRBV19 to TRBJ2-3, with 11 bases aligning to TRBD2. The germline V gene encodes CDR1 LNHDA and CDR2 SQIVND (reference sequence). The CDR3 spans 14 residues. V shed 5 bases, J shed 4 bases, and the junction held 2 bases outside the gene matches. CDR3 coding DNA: TGTGCCAGTAGTCCTAGCGGGGGGCCAGATACGCAGTATTTT. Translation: CASSPSGGPDTQYF.

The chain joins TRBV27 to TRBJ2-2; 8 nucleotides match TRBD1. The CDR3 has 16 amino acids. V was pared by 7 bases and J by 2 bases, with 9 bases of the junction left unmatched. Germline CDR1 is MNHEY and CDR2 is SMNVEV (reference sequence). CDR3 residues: CASTLGQGFNTGELFF. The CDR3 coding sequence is TGTGCCAGCACCCTAGGACAGGGTTTCAACACCGGGGAGCTGTTTTTT.